The 5 T cell receptor beta chains in this list originate from one sample, sequenced in a study. TCRdb re-called the 5' RACE reads with MiXCR, one entry per CDR3 protein. The table lists around 9,000 distinct CDR3 sequences, roughly 51% of them singletons. Cells sorted as Tregs were CD4+, CD25+ and CD127-/low. Sequenced sample: Tregs sorted from a lymph node. Receptors originate from a female donor with breast cancer.

This chain joins TRBV5-1 and TRBJ2-1; 7 bases match TRBD1. Per germline, CDR1 SGHRS and CDR2 YFSETQ. The CDR3 consists of 16 residues. J gave up 7 bases and V 3 bases, and 13 bases lay outside the gene matches. CDR3 DNA: TGCGCCAGCAGCTCCTCGGTTCGACAGGGTAAAAATGAGCAGTTCTTC. Its translation: CASSSSVRQGKNEQFF.

CDR3 nucleotide sequence: TGTGCCAGCAGGACGGGACCCCCTAACAATGAGCAGTTCTTC. Protein product: CASRTGPPNNEQFF. J is TRBJ2-1 and V is TRBV12-3 or TRBV12-4; either TRBD1 or TRBD2 may fit D (5 bases each). V lost 6 bases, J lost 5 bases, and 14 bases lay in between. CDR3 length: 14 residues.

About this clonotype: One end of the junction does not line up with germline, which may come from a read error. The chain combines TRBV2 with TRBJ1-5; D is ambiguous. CDR3 length: 12 amino acids. Germline lookup yields CDR1 SNHLY and CDR2 FYNNEI. The CDR3 sequence: CARSVRNQPQHF. CDR3 nucleotides: TGTGCCAGAAGTGTGAGAAATCAGCCCCAGCATTTT.

The rearrangement joins TRBV29-1 to TRBJ2-1; D not certain. The CDR3 is 10 amino acids. The V end lost 4 bases, the J end lost 6 bases, and 4 bases lay between the germline ends. Germline V gives CDR1 SQVTM, CDR2 ANQGSEA. Here the CDR3 DNA reads TGCAGCGTTGTGTCCAATGAGCAGTTCTTC. It yields the protein CSVVSNEQFF.

The chain couples TRBV20-1 to TRBJ1-6; no definite D call. Germline CDR1 DFQATT, CDR2 SNEGSKA (reference sequence). This CDR3 spans 14 amino acids. V lost 2 bases and J 5 bases, leaving 10 bases between the germline ends. The DNA for the CDR3 is TGCAGTGCTAGATCAGGCGTGGATAATTCACCCCTCCACTTT. Translation gives CSARSGVDNSPLHF.